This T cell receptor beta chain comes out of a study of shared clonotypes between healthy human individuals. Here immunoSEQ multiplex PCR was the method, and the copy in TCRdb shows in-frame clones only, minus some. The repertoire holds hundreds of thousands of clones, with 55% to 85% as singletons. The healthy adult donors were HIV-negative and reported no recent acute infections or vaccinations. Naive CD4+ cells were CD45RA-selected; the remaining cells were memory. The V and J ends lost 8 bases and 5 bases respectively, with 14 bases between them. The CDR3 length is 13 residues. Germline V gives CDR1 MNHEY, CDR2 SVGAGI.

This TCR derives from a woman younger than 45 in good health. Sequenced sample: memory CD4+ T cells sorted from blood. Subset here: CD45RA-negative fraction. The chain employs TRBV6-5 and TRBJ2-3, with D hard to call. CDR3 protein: CASRPTWRDTQYF. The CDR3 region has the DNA TGTGCCAGCCGCCCTACATGGCGAGATACGCAGTATTTT.